This T cell receptor (beta chain) was identified in a study of cytomegalovirus exposure and HLA in healthy donors. General study results and limits: TCR beta V- and J-gene trimming, according to a later analysis, was linked to a missense DCLRE1C variant.

V was pared by 5 bases and J by 2 bases, with 12 bases of the junction left unmatched. This CDR3 has 16 residues. Looked up from germline, CDR1 is LNHDA and CDR2 is SQIVND (reference sequence). Researchers ran the PCR with 60 Vbeta and 13 Jbeta primers. Profiling relied on immunoSEQ multiplex PCR, and the TCRdb table lists in-frame clones only, not all of them. Of about 120,000 clones in the sample, roughly 70% were seen once. As concerns this clone: What it binds is unknown.

The receptor comes from a woman aged 25 to 39 in good health and CMV-seronegative. The chain joins TRBV19 to TRBJ2-7, with 7 bases fitting TRBD1. The sample consisted of PBMCs. The DNA for the CDR3 is TGTGCCAGTAGTTCAAGCAGGGGGAGTTTAACCTACGAGCAGTACTTC. It codes for CASSSSRGSLTYEQYF. Based on the CDR3 plus reference TRBV19 and TRBJ2-7, the full variable domain is DGGITQSPKYLFRKEGQNVTLSCEQNLNHDAMYWYRQDPGQGLRLIYYSQIVNDFQKGDIAEGYSVSREKKESFPLTVTSAQKNPTAFYLCASSSSRGSLTYEQYFGPGTRLTVT.